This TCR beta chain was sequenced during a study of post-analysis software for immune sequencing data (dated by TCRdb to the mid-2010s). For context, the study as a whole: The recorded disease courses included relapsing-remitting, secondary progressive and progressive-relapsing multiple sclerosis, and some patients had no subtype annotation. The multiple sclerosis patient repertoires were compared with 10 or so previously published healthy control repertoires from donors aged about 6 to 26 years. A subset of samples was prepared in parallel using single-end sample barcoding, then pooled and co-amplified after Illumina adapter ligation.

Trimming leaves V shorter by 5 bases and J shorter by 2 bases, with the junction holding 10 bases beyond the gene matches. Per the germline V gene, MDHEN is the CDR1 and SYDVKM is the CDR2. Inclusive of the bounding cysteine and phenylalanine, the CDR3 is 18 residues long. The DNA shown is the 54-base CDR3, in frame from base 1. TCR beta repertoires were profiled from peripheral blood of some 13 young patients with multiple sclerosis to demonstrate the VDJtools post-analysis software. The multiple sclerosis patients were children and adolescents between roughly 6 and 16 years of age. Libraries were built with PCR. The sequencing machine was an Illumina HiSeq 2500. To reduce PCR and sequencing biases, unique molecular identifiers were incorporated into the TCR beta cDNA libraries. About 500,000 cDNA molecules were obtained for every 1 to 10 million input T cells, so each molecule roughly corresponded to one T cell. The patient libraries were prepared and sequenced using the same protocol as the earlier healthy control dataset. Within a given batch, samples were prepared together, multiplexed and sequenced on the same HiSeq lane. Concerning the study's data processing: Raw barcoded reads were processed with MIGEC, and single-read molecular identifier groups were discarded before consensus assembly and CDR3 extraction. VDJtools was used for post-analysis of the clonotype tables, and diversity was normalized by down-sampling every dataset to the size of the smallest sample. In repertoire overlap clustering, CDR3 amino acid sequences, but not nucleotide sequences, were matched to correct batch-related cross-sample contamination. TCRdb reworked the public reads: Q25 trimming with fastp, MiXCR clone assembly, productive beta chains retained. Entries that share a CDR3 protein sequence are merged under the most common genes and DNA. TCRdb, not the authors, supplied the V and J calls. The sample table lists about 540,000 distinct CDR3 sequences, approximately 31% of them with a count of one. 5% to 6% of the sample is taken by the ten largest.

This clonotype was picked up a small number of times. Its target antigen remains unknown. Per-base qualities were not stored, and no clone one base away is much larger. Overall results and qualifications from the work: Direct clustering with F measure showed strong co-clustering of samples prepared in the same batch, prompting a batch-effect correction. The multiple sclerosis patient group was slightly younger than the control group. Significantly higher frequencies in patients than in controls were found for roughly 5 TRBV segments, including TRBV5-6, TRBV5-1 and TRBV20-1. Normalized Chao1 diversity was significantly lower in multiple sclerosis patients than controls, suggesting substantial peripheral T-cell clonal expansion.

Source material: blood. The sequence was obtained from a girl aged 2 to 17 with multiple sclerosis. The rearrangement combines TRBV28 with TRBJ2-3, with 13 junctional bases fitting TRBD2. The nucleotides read TGTGCCAGCAGTCCGGGGTGGGGACTAGCGGGGTACACAGATACGCAGTATTTT. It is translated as CASSPGWGLAGYTDTQYF.